The subject of this entry is one T cell receptor (beta chain). Its specificity is not known. This entry is derived from a study of cytomegalovirus exposure and HLA in healthy donors. Primers: 60 Vbeta forward and 13 Jbeta reverse. Data came from immunoSEQ multiplex PCR; TCRdb stores just in-frame clones and leaves some out. The sample includes 90,000 to 120,000 clones, about 75% of them seen just once. Study outcomes and limitations: A later analysis, which compared TCR beta chains of equal frequency, found the HLA-associated ones more clonally expanded. An analysis that was carried out later associated 15,000 to 20,000 TCR beta sequences with HLA alleles at 0.05 false discovery rate.

The CDR3 is made up of 16 amino acids. Germline V CDR1 and CDR2: SGHTA, FQGTGA. With 1 base removed from V and 0 bases from J, the gap between germline ends came to 9 bases. What was sequenced was PBMCs. The source of this sequence is a male donor in good health and CMV-seropositive. The V and J genes are TRBV7-3 and TRBJ2-2, with D hard to call. DNA for the CDR3: TGTGCCAGCAGCTTAATGGCGGTATCGAACACCGGGGAGCTGTTTTTT. Amino acid sequence: CASSLMAVSNTGELFF.